This T cell receptor (beta chain) was obtained from a study of cytomegalovirus exposure and HLA in healthy donors (dated by TCRdb to the late 2010s). General notes on the study: An earlier analysis of fewer than 750 of the donors reported under 300 Gb of sequence data and 95 million to 140 million unique TCR beta sequences obtained from 150 million to 200 million T cells. An early release that covered about 600 HLA-typed donors contained 250 to 350 gigabases of sequencing data and 80 million or so unique TCR sequences. The genetic ancestry cluster associated with self-reported Caucasian donors included approximately 85% of the roughly 410 genotyped donors. The aim of the study was to test whether cataloging public T cell receptors could identify signatures of past pathogen exposure. The study profiled the T cell repertoires of 500 to 800 subjects by immunosequencing and related them to cytomegalovirus serostatus. A separate validation cohort of roughly 130 different subjects was used in addition to the approximately 670-subject first cohort. To predict cytomegalovirus infection status, the study combined high-throughput TCR immunosequencing, statistical association of individual TCRs with disease status, and machine learning. To study patterns of TCR occurrence, a later analysis re-analyzed previously published TCR beta repertoires from 550 to 800 donors and added high-resolution HLA genotyping. The later analysis used no new phenotypic data to find candidate immune exposures, relying instead on TCR beta sequences and their occurrence across donors. An earlier analysis of several hundred of the donors used high-throughput TCR beta sequencing to judge whether each TCR beta V gene segment behaved as functional or pseudogenic. Alongside the repertoire data, information on donor age, sex, ethnicity and CMV serostatus was compiled. A later genetic analysis took genome-wide SNP genotypes for about three fifths of the roughly 670 donors and used that subset as a discovery cohort. All discovery cohort repertoires had been generated using a single sequencing platform. Class I and class II HLA loci were covered by the typing at four-digit resolution. Typing coverage differed by locus: A, B, C, DRB1 and DQB1 were typed in roughly 620-630 donors, DQA1 in about 500, DPA1 in 600 to 610, and DPB1 in 450 to 480. Four to six DR-DQ haplotypes were handled as single units for association and clustering, since linkage in the cohort was strong. Across approximately 420 genotyped donors of the cohort, an average of about 250,000 unique TCR beta nucleotide sequences per donor were sequenced, and 15% to 20% of those sequences were non-productive. The research as a whole found: The sequencing pipeline was judged likely to have produced a cluster of highly shared sequence variants as a technical artifact. In a later analysis, around 17,000 TCR beta sequences were associated with specific HLA alleles at a false discovery rate of 0.05. Correlated functional status among segregating V segments might be attributable to linkage disequilibrium, but an unknown experimental factor could not be ruled out. According to a later analysis, TCR association rates differed among HLA loci, with DRB1 alleles showing the most associated TCRs and HLA-C alleles showing the fewest. A later analysis found that most CMV-associated TCR beta chains appeared HLA-restricted, with HLA associations seemingly driven largely by CMV exposure. About 17 rarely observed V segments, including chromosome 9 orphons, were excluded from the earlier analysis of 550 to 700 of the donors because counts were too low. Cytomegalovirus status was reported to be diagnosed by the classifier with high specificity and sensitivity in both the original and validation cohorts. An earlier analysis of approximately 540 of the donors showed that most TCR beta V segments appeared in productive rearrangements either about 87% or about 30% of the time, which broadly matched IMGT annotations. An association between a missense DCLRE1C variant and V-gene and J-gene trimming of TCR beta chains was found in a later genetic analysis and replicated in an independent cohort. Across donors, most TCR sequences were observed very rarely, whereas some public TCRs were present in many individuals. In vitro tests confirmed that a few of the cytomegalovirus-associated TCR beta chains recognize cytomegalovirus antigens. When HLA alleles, especially DR and DQ, strongly co-occurred, attributing TCR associations to individual alleles was difficult. It was suggested by the authors that the approach could potentially be generalized to other disease states and immunological phenotypes. In this cohort, only TCR beta chains were sequenced, and detectable features were limited by the absence of alpha or paired-chain data. Sequencing depth was assumed to be roughly uniform across donors in the presence/absence analyses, though that assumption may not hold. CMV serostatus was the only immune exposure information available for the cohort. HLA typing was unavailable for some donors at each locus, so association tests used only the typed subset. According to a later genetic analysis, donors in an Asian-associated ancestry cluster had fewer N-insertions in productive TCRs than the approximately 670-donor mean. In a later analysis, several top co-occurrence clusters were reported to appear linked to parvovirus B19, influenza, CMV and Epstein-Barr virus. The 87-base-pair reads could not distinguish some IMGT-functional V segments, including TRBV6-2 and TRBV6-3, so those segments were excluded. In a later analysis, HLA-associated TCR beta chains were found to be more clonally expanded and to have lower generation probabilities than equally common non-associated chains. In the study, about 150 TCR beta chains were listed as associated with cytomegalovirus. A further reported finding was that TCR beta sequences accurately predicted the HLA-A and HLA-B alleles for most subjects in the first cohort.

CDR1 MDHEN and CDR2 SYDVKM were looked up in the germline V gene. Ends trimmed: V by 6 bases, J by 3 bases; bases unmatched to a gene: 10. The CDR3 sequence holds 15 residues, the cysteine and phenylalanine included. Solely the CDR3 DNA is kept, with 45 bases framed from the first base. The cohort consisted of some 670 healthy bone marrow donors. Cohort members were all nominally healthy when sampled, although unrecorded immune exposures were likely present. The donor was CMV seronegative and belonged to the group of over 350 seronegative cohort members. A peripheral blood sample was collected from each donor, and TCR beta sequencing was performed on peripheral blood mononuclear cells. Genomic DNA extraction from the blood cell samples was performed with the Qiagen DNeasy Blood Extraction Kit. Library generation was performed with the immunoSEQ multiplex PCR assay. For the multiplex PCR, a mixture combining 60 forward primers for TCR Vbeta segments and 13 reverse primers for TCR Jbeta segments was used. The CDR3 region of rearranged TCR beta genes was amplified from genomic DNA with a multiplex PCR assay. The Illumina HiSeq System was used to sequence the amplified TCR beta libraries as 87-base-pair reads. Per the authors' processing: A later analysis counted about 82 million unique TCR beta chains across the roughly 700 repertoires, and around 9.9 million of these chains were shared by at least two donors. A nearest-neighbor algorithm error-corrected the raw reads and collapsed the reads into unique sequences, merging closely related sequences to remove PCR and sequencing errors. Alignment of CDR3 sequences to IMGT reference sequences was used to assign V, D and J gene segments. Each retained sequence needed at least a six-nucleotide match to both a V gene segment and a J gene segment. A rearrangement counted as productive if the CDR3 had no stop codons and remained in frame with V and J, and every other rearrangement counted as non-productive. Following IMGT convention, CDR3 was defined as the stretch from the second conserved V-encoded cysteine to the conserved J-encoded phenylalanine. The earlier analysis of approximately 590 of the donors excluded any sequence lacking an unambiguous match to a single V gene segment. An earlier analysis of around 600 of the donors classified V segments as functional when productive rearrangements were above 56.7% and as segregating when the standard deviation between donors was above 5%. A statistical classification framework was built to diagnose cytomegalovirus status from the catalog of TCR beta chain sequences. In a later analysis, TCR nucleotide sequences were compared against IMGT/GENE-DB human TR gene sequences so that V and J genes could be assigned. Using the TCRdist pipeline, a later analysis assigned CDR3 sequences along with most-parsimonious VDJ recombination scenarios. A later analysis defined each TCR beta chain by its CDR3 amino acid sequence plus V-gene family, and excluded reads lacking a unique V-gene family. In a later analysis, around 600 highly shared, low-generation-probability nucleotide sequences were removed to address suspected cross-contamination and a sequencing artifact. In a later analysis, a clonal expansion index for each public chain was calculated from normalized within-repertoire ranks of inferred template counts. A later analysis computed generation probabilities with a VDJ recombination model fitted to out-of-frame rearrangements, and checked the results against IGoR. A later analysis scored TCR-TCR, TCR-HLA and TCR-CMV co-occurrence with hypergeometric tests, applying a repertoire-size bias correction to TCR pairs. To estimate false discovery rates, a later analysis permuted the HLA or CMV assignments 20 times. In a later analysis, co-occurring TCRs were grouped using DBSCAN, with TCRdist sequence similarity added in when clustering inside HLA-allele-positive subsets. For co-occurrence clustering, repertoires with fewer than 30,000 or more than 120,000 public chains were excluded, along with five repertoires with anomalous nucleotide sharing. The table was pulled from immuneACCESS by TCRdb, which kept in-frame rearrangements only. Such tables lose some clones; where checked, under half of the loss comes from unresolved V genes, and the rest has no known cause. That table furnishes V, J and clone size, whereas the DNA furnished D and trimming. The sample profile shows approximately 110,000 clones; approximately 15% of them were found once. 1.9% of the sample comes from the top ten.

A note on this clone: The clone's antigen remains unknown. There are no base qualities to consult, and no much larger clone falls within one base.

The origin of this receptor is a woman aged 18-29 years in good health and CMV-seronegative. The rearranged segments are TRBV28 and TRBJ2-7; a stretch of 8 junction bases matches TRBD2. The source material was PBMCs. The base sequence is TGTGCCAGCAGGCCCGGGGGGGCGGGAGGCTACGAGCAGTACTTC. This codes for CASRPGGAGGYEQYF.